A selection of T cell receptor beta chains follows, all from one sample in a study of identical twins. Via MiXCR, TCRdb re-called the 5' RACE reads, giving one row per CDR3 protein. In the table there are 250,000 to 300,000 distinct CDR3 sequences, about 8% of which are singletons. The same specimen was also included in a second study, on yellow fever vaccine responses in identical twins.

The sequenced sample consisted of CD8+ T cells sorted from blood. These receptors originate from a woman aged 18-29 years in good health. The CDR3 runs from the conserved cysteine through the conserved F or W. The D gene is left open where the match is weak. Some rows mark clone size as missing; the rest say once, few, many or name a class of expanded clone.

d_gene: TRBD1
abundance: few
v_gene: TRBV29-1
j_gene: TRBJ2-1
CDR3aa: CSVDPYGQGINEQFF
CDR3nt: TGCAGCGTTGACCCATACGGACAGGGCATAAATGAGCAGTTCTTC

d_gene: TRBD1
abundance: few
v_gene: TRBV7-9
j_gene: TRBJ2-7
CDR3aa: CASSTRDRDYEQYF
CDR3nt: TGTGCCAGCAGTACCAGGGACAGGGACTACGAGCAGTACTTC

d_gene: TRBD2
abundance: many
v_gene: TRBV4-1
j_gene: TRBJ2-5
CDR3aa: CASARLAGEQETQYF
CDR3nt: TGCGCCAGCGCTCGCTTAGCGGGGGAACAAGAGACCCAGTACTTC

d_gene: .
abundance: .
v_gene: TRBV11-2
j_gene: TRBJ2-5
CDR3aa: CASSYGQHQETQYF
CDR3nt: TGTGCCAGCAGCTATGGACAGCACCAAGAGACCCAGTACTTC

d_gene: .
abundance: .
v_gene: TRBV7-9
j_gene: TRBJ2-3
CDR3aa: CASSPGQSPSTDTQYF
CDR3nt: TGTGCCAGCAGTCCCGGACAGAGCCCTAGCACAGATACGCAGTATTTT

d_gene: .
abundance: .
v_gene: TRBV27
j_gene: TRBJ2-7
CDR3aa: CASSPPWGGAVREQYF
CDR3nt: TGTGCCAGCAGTCCCCCCTGGGGGGGCGCCGTGAGGGAGCAGTACTTC

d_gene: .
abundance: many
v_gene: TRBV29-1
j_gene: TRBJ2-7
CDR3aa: CSVVGGSYEQYF
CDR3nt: TGCAGCGTTGTGGGGGGCTCCTACGAGCAGTACTTC

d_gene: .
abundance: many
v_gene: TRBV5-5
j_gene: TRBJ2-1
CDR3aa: CASSFTLSSYNEQFF
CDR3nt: TGTGCCAGCAGCTTCACCTTGAGCTCCTACAATGAGCAGTTCTTC

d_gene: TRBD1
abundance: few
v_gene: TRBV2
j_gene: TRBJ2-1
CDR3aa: CASSVGTEPYNEQFF
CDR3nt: TGTGCCAGCAGTGTCGGGACAGAGCCTTACAATGAGCAGTTCTTC

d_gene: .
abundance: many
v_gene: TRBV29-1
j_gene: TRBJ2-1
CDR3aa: CSVGDGYNEQFF
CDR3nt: TGCAGCGTTGGGGACGGATACAATGAGCAGTTCTTC

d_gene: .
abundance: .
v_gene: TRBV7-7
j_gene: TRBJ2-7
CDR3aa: CASSKDGSSYEQYF
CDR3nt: TGTGCTAGCAGCAAAGACGGGTCCTCCTACGAGCAGTACTTC

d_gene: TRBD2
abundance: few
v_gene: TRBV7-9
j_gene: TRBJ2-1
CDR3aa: CASSVHLAGVDEQFF
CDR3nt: TGTGCCAGCAGCGTCCATCTAGCGGGAGTGGATGAGCAGTTCTTC

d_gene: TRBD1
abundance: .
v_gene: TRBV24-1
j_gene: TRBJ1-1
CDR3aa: CATSDLQGASFF
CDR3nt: TGTGCCACCAGTGATCTACAGGGGGCGTCTTTCTTT

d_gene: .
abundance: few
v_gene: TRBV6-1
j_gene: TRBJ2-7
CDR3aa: CASSVSGRGPYEQYF
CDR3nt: TGTGCCAGCAGTGTCTCAGGAAGGGGACCCTACGAGCAGTACTTC

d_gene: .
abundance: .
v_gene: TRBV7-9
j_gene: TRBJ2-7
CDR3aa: CASSSRGGYEQYF
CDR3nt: TGTGCCAGCAGCTCCAGGGGAGGCTACGAGCAGTACTTC

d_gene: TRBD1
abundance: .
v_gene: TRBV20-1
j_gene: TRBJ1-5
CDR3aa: CSASQGVEGQPQHF
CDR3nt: TGCAGTGCTAGTCAGGGGGTAGAGGGTCAGCCCCAGCATTTT

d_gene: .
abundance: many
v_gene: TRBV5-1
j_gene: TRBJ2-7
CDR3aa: CASSLRTGSYEQYF
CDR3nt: TGTGCCAGCAGCTTAAGAACGGGCTCCTACGAGCAGTACTTC

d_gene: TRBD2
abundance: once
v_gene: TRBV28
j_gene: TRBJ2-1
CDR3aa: CASSSRGERLSSYNEQFF
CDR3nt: TGTGCCAGCAGTTCCCGGGGGGAGCGGCTGAGCTCCTACAATGAGCAGTTCTTC

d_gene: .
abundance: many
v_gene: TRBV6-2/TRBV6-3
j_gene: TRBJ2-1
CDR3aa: CASRIYNEQFF
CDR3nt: TGTGCCAGCAGGATATACAATGAGCAGTTCTTC

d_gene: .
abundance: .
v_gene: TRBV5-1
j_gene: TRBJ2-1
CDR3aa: CASSSTRGPTGSYNEQFF
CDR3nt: TGCGCCAGCAGCTCGACACGAGGACCTACGGGGTCCTACAATGAGCAGTTCTTC

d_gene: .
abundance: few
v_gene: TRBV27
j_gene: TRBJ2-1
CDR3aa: CASSLLVRRDNNEQFF
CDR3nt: TGTGCCAGCAGTTTATTAGTGCGCCGGGACAACAATGAGCAGTTCTTC

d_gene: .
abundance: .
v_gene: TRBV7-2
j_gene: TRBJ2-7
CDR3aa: CASRSGAAYEQYF
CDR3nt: TGTGCCAGCAGATCTGGGGCCGCCTACGAGCAGTACTTC

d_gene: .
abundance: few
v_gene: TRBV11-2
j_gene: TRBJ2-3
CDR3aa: CASSLIPTRTDTQYF
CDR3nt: TGTGCCAGCAGCTTAATCCCAACTAGGACAGATACGCAGTATTTT

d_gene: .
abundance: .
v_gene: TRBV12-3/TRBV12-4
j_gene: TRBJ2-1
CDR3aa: CASSSPGTLEQFF
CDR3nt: TGTGCCAGCAGTTCACCCGGGACCCTCGAGCAGTTCTTC

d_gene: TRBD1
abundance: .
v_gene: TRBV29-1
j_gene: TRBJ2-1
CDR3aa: CSVDLAGGGYEQFF
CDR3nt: TGCAGCGTTGATTTAGCAGGGGGTGGGTATGAGCAGTTCTTC

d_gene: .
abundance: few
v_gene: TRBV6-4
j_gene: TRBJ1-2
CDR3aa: CASSPWAGEASDGYTF
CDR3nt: TGTGCCAGCAGTCCCTGGGCAGGGGAAGCGAGCGATGGCTACACCTTC

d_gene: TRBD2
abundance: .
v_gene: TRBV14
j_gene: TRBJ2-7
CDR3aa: CASSQDLRNPSGRGGFSSYEQYF
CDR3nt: TGTGCCAGCAGCCAAGATTTACGAAACCCCAGCGGGAGAGGGGGATTTAGCTCCTACGAGCAGTACTTC

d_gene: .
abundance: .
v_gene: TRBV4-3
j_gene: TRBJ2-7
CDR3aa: CASSPGPPYEQYF
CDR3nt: TGCGCCAGCAGCCCAGGCCCTCCCTACGAGCAGTACTTC

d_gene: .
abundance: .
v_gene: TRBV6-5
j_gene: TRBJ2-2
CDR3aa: CASSYVLNHGELFF
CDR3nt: TGTGCCAGCAGTTATGTGCTAAATCACGGGGAGCTGTTTTTT

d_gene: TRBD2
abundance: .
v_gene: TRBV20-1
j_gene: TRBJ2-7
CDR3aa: CSAPTSGSSYEQYF
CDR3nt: TGCAGTGCGCCGACTAGCGGGAGCTCCTACGAGCAGTACTTC

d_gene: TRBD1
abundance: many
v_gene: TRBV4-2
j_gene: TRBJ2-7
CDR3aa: CASSQAGGGEQYF
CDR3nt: TGTGCCAGCAGCCAAGCAGGGGGCGGCGAGCAGTACTTC

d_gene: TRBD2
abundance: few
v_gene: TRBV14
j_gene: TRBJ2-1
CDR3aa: CASSSLAGDHNEQFF
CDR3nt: TGTGCCAGCTCTTCCCTAGCGGGAGATCACAATGAGCAGTTCTTC

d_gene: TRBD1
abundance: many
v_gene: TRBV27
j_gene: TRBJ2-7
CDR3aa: CASSLTGSYEQYF
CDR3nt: TGTGCCAGCAGCTTGACAGGGTCCTACGAGCAGTACTTC

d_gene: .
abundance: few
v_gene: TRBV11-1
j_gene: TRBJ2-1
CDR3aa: CASSFVFSRDFEGDEQFF
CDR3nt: TGTGCCAGCAGCTTCGTTTTCTCCCGGGACTTCGAAGGGGATGAGCAGTTCTTC

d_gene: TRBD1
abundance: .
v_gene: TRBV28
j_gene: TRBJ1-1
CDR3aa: CASGSHRPGQGARGTEAFF
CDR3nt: TGTGCCAGCGGCTCACATCGCCCGGGACAGGGGGCGCGTGGGACTGAAGCTTTCTTT

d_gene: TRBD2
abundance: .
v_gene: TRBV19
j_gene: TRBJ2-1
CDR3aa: CASSIGSGGNYNEQFF
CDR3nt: TGTGCCAGTAGTATAGGATCCGGGGGGAACTACAATGAGCAGTTCTTC

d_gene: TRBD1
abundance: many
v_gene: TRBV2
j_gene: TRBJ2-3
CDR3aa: CASSGRGQGYADTQYF
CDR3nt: TGTGCCAGCAGTGGGAGGGGACAGGGTTACGCAGATACGCAGTATTTT